Below are 14 T cell receptor beta chains sequenced from a single sample in a study of T-cell reconstitution after alpha-beta-depleted transplantation in children (dated by TCRdb to the mid-2010s). The receptor library was made with PCR. Sequenced using an Illumina HiSeq 2500. TCR library preparation used molecular barcoding, with unique molecular identifiers applied to normalize quantification of the TCRbeta repertoire. In TCRdb, the public reads were trimmed at Q25 with fastp and aligned with MiXCR, with productive beta chains retained. For every CDR3 protein sequence, its rows merge into one entry that carries the most common genes and DNA. This sample is represented by 80,000 or so distinct CDR3 sequences; 13% to 15% of them were singletons. The top ten hold 27% of the sample. The treatment or condition label for this specimen denotes: allogeneic hematopoietic cell transplantation with graft depleted of TCRalphabeta T cells and CD19 B cells.

The sample in question was PBMCs, mostly from graft donor cells, obtained 180 days after TCRalphabeta/CD19-depleted stem cell transplant. The receptors stem from a male patient between 2 and 10 years old who had a stem cell transplant for acute lymphoblastic leukemia, so the T cells may come from the graft donor.

The CDR3 protein is CSAIPGTITGETQYF. In DNA form, the CDR3 reads TGCAGTGCTATCCCCGGGACAATCACGGGAGAGACCCAGTACTTC. The J gene is TRBJ2-5, the V gene TRBV20-1, with D tentatively TRBD1 (6 bases). Trimming took off 4 bases at V and 4 bases at J, with 19 bases between the two ends. The CDR3 runs to 15 residues. In germline, CDR1 is DFQATT, CDR2 SNEGSKA (reference sequence).

This clonotype was observed at least ten times. The V gene is TRBV7-8, the J gene TRBJ1-2; unclear D gene. Trimming took off 0 bases at V and 8 bases at J, with 10 bases between the two ends. CDR3 size: 13 residues. CDR1 and CDR2 from the germline V gene are SGHVS and FQNEAQ. The CDR3 is CASSLARWGGYTF. The CDR3 nucleotides are TGTGCCAGCAGCTTAGCGAGGTGGGGAGGCTACACCTTC.

This rearrangement joins TRBV13 to TRBJ2-1; D gene uncertain. V was cut by 8 bases and J by 0 bases, with 17 bases left in between. Per germline, CDR1 PRHDT and CDR2 FYEKMQ (reference sequence). This CDR3 contains 16 residues. CDR3 coding DNA: TGTGCCAGCGGCTCCGGGCCCCCCTGCTCCTACAATGAGCAGTTCTTC. Translating it yields CASGSGPPCSYNEQFF.

This clonotype has only a few counts. This chain uses TRBV7-2 with TRBJ2-3; TRBD2 matches 8 bases. The CDR3 consists of 17 residues. J was trimmed by 2 bases and V by 6 bases; bases with no gene match: 13. The germline V gene encodes CDR1 SGHTA and CDR2 FQGNSA. CDR3 amino acids: CASRWAGGGLVTDTQYF. The CDR3 DNA reads TGTGCCAGCAGATGGGCGGGAGGAGGTTTGGTCACAGATACGCAGTATTTT.

The chain couples TRBV29-1 to TRBJ2-5; D is unclear. Germline assignment: CDR1 SQVTM and CDR2 ANQGSEA. Deletions cut 3 bases from V and 7 bases from J, with 3 bases between. The CDR3 is 9 amino acids. DNA for the CDR3: TGCAGCGTTGATACGACCCAGTACTTC. It yields the protein CSVDTTQYF.

This clonotype was seen only a few times. This chain joins TRBV6-1 and TRBJ1-1; 8 nucleotides line up with TRBD1. Germline CDR1 reads MNHNS; CDR2 reads SASEGT. The CDR3 covers 13 residues. J was trimmed by 6 bases and V by 6 bases; bases with no gene match: 6. The CDR3 DNA follows: TGTGCCAGCAGGGCGGACAGGGACGCTGAAGCTTTCTTT. It is translated as CASRADRDAEAFF.

The V call is TRBV5-1, the J call TRBJ2-7; TRBD2 matches 7 bases. This CDR3 spans 15 amino acids. Per germline, CDR1 SGHRS and CDR2 YFSETQ. The V gene end was trimmed by 3 bases and the J gene end by 0 bases; junction bases not matched to a gene: 6. CDR3 protein: CASSYGGLRSYEQYF. CDR3 DNA: TGCGCCAGCAGCTACGGGGGGTTACGCTCCTACGAGCAGTACTTC.

This clonotype was observed many times. The chain is built from TRBV5-5 and TRBJ2-1, with D tentatively TRBD1 or TRBD2 (6 bases each). The CDR3 loop spans 17 amino acids. CDR1 is SGHKS and CDR2 is YYEKEE in the germline V gene (reference sequence). The V end was cut by 3 bases, the J end by 8 bases, with 24 bases between. The CDR3 DNA reads TGTGCCAGCAGCTCAGGTGCCTCCGGACAAAGGGGGGATGAGCAGTTCTTC. Residues: CASSSGASGQRGDEQFF.

This clonotype has only a few counts. The gene calls are TRBV7-2 and TRBJ2-7; D is unclear. Trimming pared 5 bases from V and 1 base from J, leaving 12 bases between. Germline V gene sequence: CDR1 SGHTA, CDR2 FQGNSA. The CDR3 is made up of 14 amino acids. The CDR3 loop is CASSRAFLSYEQYF. CDR3 coding DNA: TGTGCCAGCAGCAGGGCCTTCTTATCCTACGAGCAGTACTTC.

There are many counts of this clonotype. The V call is TRBV7-9, the J call TRBJ2-2; 8 bases are a match to TRBD1. Per germline, CDR1 SEHNR and CDR2 FQNEAQ (reference sequence). V was clipped by 5 bases and J by 3 bases; unmatched bases: 14. This CDR3 contains 18 residues. CDR3 bases: TGTGCCAGCAGCGCCGGACAGGGAGCCAGGGTCTACACCGGGGAGCTGTTTTTT. It yields the protein CASSAGQGARVYTGELFF.

This chain uses TRBV27 with TRBJ1-2, with 7 nucleotides matching TRBD1. Germline V gene data show CDR1 as MNHEY and CDR2 as SMNVEV (reference sequence). After removal of 3 bases from V and 2 bases from J, the junction contained 6 bases not matched to a gene. This CDR3 has 15 residues. The CDR3, as DNA: TGTGCCAGCAGTTTCCTGGACAGGCCAAACTATGGCTACACCTTC. Its translation: CASSFLDRPNYGYTF.

The chain joins TRBV20-1 to TRBJ1-6; 8 bases agree with TRBD1. The CDR3 contains 16 residues. The V gene end was trimmed by 6 bases and the J gene end by 0 bases; junction bases not matched to a gene: 7. Germline loops: CDR1 DFQATT, CDR2 SNEGSKA (reference sequence). The CDR3 loop reads CSAGDRLSSYNSPLHF. For the CDR3, the DNA is TGCAGTGCCGGGGACAGGTTGAGCTCCTATAATTCACCCCTCCACTTT.

This clonotype was counted between two and nine times. The chain recombines TRBV7-9 with TRBJ2-3; D remains ambiguous. The germline V and J ends were trimmed by 3 bases and 0 bases, with 4 bases remaining between them. CDR3 length equals 13 residues. Per the germline V gene, CDR1 is SEHNR and CDR2 is FQNEAQ (reference sequence). CDR3 sequence: CASSFPSTDTQYF. DNA for the CDR3: TGTGCCAGCAGCTTTCCCAGCACAGATACGCAGTATTTT.

This clonotype was seen only a few times. This rearrangement joins TRBV20-1 to TRBJ2-5, with 8 bases identical to TRBD1. The V and J ends lost 5 bases and 4 bases, in that order; junction bases with no gene match: 18. The germline V gene has CDR1 DFQATT and CDR2 SNEGSKA (reference sequence). CDR3 size: 17 residues. The CDR3 here is CSAYPDRGPVSRETQYF. The CDR3 DNA reads as TGCAGTGCTTACCCCGACAGGGGCCCGGTTAGTAGAGAGACCCAGTACTTC.